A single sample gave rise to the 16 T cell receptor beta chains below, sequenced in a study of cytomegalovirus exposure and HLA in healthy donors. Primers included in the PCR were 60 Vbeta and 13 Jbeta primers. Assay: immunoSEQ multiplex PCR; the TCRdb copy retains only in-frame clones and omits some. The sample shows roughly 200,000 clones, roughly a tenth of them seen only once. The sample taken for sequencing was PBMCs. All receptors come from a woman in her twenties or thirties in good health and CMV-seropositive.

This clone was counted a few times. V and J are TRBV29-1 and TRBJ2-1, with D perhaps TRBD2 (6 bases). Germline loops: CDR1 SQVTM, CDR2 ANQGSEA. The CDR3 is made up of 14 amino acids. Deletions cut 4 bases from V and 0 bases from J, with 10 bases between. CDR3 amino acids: CSVGAGSSYNEQFF. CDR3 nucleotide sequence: TGCAGCGTTGGTGCCGGGAGCTCCTACAATGAGCAGTTCTTC.

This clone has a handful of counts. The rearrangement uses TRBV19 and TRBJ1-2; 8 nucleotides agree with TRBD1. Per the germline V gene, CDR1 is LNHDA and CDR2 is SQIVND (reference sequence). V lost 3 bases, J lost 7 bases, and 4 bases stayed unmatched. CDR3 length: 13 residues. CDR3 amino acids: CASSMRQGLGYTF. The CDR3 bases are TGTGCCAGTAGTATGCGACAGGGGCTTGGCTACACCTTC.

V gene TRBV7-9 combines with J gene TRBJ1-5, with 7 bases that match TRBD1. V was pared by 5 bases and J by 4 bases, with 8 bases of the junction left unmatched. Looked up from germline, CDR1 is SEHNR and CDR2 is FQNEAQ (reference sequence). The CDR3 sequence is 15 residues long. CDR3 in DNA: TGTGCCAGCAGCGAAGACAGGGTCCTAAATCAGCCCCAGCATTTT. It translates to CASSEDRVLNQPQHF. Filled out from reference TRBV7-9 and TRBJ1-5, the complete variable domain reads DTGVSQNPRHKITKRGQNVTFRCDPISEHNRLYWYRQTLGQGPEFLTYFQNEAQLEKSRLLSDRFSAERPKGSFSTLEIQRTEQGDSAMYLCASSEDRVLNQPQHFGDGTRLSIL.

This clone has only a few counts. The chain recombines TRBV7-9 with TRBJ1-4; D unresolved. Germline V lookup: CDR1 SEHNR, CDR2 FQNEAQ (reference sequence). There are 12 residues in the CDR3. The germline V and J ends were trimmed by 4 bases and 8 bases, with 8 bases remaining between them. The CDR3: CASSYDMEKLFF. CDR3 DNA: TGTGCCAGCAGCTACGACATGGAAAAACTGTTTTTT.

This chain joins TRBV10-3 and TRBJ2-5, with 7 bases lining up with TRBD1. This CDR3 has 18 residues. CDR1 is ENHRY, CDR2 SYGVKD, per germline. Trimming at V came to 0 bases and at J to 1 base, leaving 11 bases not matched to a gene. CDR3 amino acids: CAISESKADRRFQETQYF. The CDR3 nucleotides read TGTGCCATCAGTGAGTCGAAGGCGGACAGGCGCTTCCAAGAGACCCAGTACTTC.

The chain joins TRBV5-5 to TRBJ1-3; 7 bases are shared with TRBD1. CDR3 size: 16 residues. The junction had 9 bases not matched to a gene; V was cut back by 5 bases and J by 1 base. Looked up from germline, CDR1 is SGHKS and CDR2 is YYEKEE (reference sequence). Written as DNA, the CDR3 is TGTGCCAGCAGGGCAGGGGGGACACCTTCTGGAAACACCATATATTTT. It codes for CASRAGGTPSGNTIYF.

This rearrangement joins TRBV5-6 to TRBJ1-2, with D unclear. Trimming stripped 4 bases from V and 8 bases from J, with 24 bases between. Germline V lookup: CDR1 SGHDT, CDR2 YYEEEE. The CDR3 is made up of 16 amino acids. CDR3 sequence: CASSRVEVSLGEGYTF. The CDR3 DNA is TGTGCCAGCAGCCGGGTCGAAGTAAGCCTGGGTGAGGGCTACACCTTC.

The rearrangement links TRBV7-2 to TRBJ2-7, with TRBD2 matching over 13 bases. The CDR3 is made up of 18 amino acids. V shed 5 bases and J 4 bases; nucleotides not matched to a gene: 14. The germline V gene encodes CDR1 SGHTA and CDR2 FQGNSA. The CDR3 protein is CASSRTKGLAGTPYEQYF. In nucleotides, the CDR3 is TGTGCCAGCAGCAGAACTAAGGGACTAGCGGGAACCCCGTACGAGCAGTACTTC.

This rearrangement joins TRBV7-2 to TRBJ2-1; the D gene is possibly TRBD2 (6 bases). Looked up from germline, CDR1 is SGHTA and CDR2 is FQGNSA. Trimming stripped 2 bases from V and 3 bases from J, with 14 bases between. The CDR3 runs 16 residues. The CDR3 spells CASSLRPRELYNEQFF. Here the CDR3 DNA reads TGTGCCAGCAGCTTACGTCCCCGGGAGCTCTACAATGAGCAGTTCTTC.

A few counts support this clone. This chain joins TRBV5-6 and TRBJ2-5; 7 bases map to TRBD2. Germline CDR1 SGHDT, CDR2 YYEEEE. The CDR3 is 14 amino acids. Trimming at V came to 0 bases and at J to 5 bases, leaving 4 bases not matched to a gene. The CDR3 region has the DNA TGTGCCAGCAGCTTGGTAGGGGAGGGGGAGACCCAGTACTTC. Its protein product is CASSLVGEGETQYF.

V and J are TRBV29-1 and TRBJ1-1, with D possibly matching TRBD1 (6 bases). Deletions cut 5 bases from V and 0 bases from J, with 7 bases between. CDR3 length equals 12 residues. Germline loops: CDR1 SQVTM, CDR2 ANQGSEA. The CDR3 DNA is TGCAGCGTTCGGACAGTGAACACTGAAGCTTTCTTT. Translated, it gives CSVRTVNTEAFF.

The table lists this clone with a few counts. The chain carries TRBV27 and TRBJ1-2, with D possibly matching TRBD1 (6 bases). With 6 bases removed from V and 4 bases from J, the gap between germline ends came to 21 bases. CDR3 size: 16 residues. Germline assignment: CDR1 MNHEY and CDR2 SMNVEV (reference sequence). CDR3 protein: CASRDSHETSIYGYTF. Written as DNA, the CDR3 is TGTGCCAGCAGGGACAGTCACGAAACCTCCATCTATGGCTACACCTTC.

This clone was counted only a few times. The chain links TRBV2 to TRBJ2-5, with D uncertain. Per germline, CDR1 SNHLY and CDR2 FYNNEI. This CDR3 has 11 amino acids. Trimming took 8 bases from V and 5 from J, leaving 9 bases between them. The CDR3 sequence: CASVIGETQYF. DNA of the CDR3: TGTGCCAGCGTGATCGGGGAGACCCAGTACTTC.

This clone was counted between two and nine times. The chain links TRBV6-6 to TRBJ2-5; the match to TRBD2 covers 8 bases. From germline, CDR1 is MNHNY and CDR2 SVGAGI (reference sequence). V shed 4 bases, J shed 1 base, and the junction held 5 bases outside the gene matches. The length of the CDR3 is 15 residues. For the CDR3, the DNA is TGTGCCAGCAGTTGGGGGACTAGAGGCCAAGAGACCCAGTACTTC. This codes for CASSWGTRGQETQYF.

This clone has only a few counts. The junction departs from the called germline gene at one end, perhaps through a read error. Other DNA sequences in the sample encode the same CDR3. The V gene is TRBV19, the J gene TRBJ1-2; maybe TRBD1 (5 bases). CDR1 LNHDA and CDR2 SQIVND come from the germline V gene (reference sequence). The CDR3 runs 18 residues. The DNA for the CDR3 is TGCGCCAGTAGTATTTGGGCCGGTGGGGCCCAGGGCTTCTATGGCTACACCTTC. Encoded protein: CASSIWAGGAQGFYGYTF.

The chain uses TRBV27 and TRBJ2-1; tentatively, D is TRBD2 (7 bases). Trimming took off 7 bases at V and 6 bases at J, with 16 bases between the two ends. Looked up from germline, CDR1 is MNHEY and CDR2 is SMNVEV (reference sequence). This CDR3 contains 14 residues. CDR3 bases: TGTGCCAGCAATAACGGGGGGCCCCCCAATGAGCAGTTCTTC. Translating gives CASNNGGPPNEQFF.